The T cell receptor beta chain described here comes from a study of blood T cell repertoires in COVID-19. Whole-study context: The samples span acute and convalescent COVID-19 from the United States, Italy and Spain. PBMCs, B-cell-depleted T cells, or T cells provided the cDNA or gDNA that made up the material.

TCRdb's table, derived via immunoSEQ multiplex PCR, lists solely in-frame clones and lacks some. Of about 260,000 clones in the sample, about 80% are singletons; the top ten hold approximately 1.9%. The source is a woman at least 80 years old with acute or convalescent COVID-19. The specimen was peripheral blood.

The CDR3 bases are TGTGCCTGGAGCCAAACACGAAAGCGCGGGAACACTGAAGCTTTCTTT. Protein product: CAWSQTRKRGNTEAFF. The V gene is TRBV30, the J gene TRBJ1-1, with D unclear. V shed 3 bases and J shed 1 base, with 18 bases lying between them. Germline assignment: CDR1 GTSNPN and CDR2 SVGIG (reference sequence). The CDR3 has 16 amino acids.